These 21 T cell receptor beta chains were sequenced from one sample in a study of PD-1 blockade in mismatch repair-deficient tumors. The assay was immunoSEQ multiplex PCR, and TCRdb's table has in-frame clones only and misses some. The table records more than 20,000 clones, about four fifths of them present only once. This specimen was peripheral blood, taken 2 weeks after starting pembrolizumab. These receptors were taken from an adult with mismatch repair-deficient cancer.

The chain carries TRBV4-1 and TRBJ2-2; 7 bases map to TRBD2. The CDR3 has 21 amino acids. CDR1 and CDR2 (germline): MGHRA, YSYEKL. With V trimmed by 2 bases and J by 2 bases, 20 bases remained unmatched. This CDR3 is CASSQRLAGPLKGRNTGELFF. CDR3 in DNA: TGCGCCAGCAGCCAAAGACTAGCAGGGCCTCTTAAGGGTCGTAACACCGGGGAGCTGTTTTTT.

The gene calls are TRBV19 and TRBJ1-1; possible D gene TRBD1, 5 bases. Germline V lookup: CDR1 LNHDA, CDR2 SQIVND (reference sequence). The CDR3 runs 11 residues. With 8 bases removed from V and 7 bases from J, the gap between germline ends came to 11 bases. CDR3 bases: TGTGCCAGTTCTGGGGGGGGTGAAGCTTTCTTT. Translating gives CASSGGGEAFF.

V gene TRBV4-3 combines with J gene TRBJ1-4, with D uncertain. The CDR3 is 14 amino acids. V lost 0 bases to trimming and J lost 8 bases, with 10 bases between them. CDR1 is LGHNA and CDR2 is YSLEER in the germline V gene. The CDR3 here is CASSQDSREEKLFF. The CDR3 nucleotides read TGCGCCAGCAGCCAAGATAGTAGGGAGGAAAAACTGTTTTTT.

This clone was found a few times. The chain employs TRBV9 and TRBJ1-2, with D uncertain. The ends were cut back, 0 bases at V and 6 bases at J, with 9 bases in the middle. The CDR3 consists of 13 residues. CDR1 and CDR2 from the germline V gene are SGDLS and YYNGEE. CDR3 residues: CASSVGTADGYTF. Written as DNA, the CDR3 is TGTGCCAGCAGCGTAGGCACAGCCGATGGCTACACCTTC.

The rearrangement uses TRBV4-3 and TRBJ2-4, with D maybe TRBD1 (6 bases). The V gene's germline CDR1 is LGHNA and CDR2 YSLEER. V lost 0 bases and J lost 1, with 13 bases in between. The CDR3 is 17 amino acids. As DNA, the CDR3 is TGCGCCAGCAGCCAAGAAGAGATGGGGGCGGCCAAAAACATTCAGTACTTC. Encoded protein: CASSQEEMGAAKNIQYF.

The V and J genes are TRBV6-5 and TRBJ2-2; D unresolved. Trimming took 0 bases from V and 1 from J, leaving 9 bases between them. CDR1 and CDR2 (germline): MNHEY, SVGAGI. The CDR3 contains 16 residues. The CDR3 nucleotides are TGTGCCAGCAGTTACTCGATCAAATTGAACACCGGGGAGCTGTTTTTT. As protein: CASSYSIKLNTGELFF.

The chain is built from TRBV14 and TRBJ1-2; D might be TRBD1 (6 bases). V was cut by 0 bases and J by 3 bases, with 20 bases left in between. This CDR3 contains 18 residues. The germline V gene has CDR1 SGHDN and CDR2 FVKESK. In DNA form, the CDR3 reads TGTGCCAGCAGCCAAGACACCGGAACAGGGAGTTTCTACTATGGCTACACCTTC. As protein: CASSQDTGTGSFYYGYTF. Drawing the rest from reference TRBV14 and TRBJ1-2, the complete variable domain is EAGVTQFPSHSVIEKGQTVTLRCDPISGHDNLYWYRRVMGKEIKFLLHFVKESKQDESGMPNNRFLAERTGGTYSTLKVQPAELEDSGVYFCASSQDTGTGSFYYGYTFGSGTRLTVV.

This chain links TRBV28 with TRBJ2-7, with 7 bases aligning to TRBD2. Germline V gives CDR1 MDHEN, CDR2 SYDVKM. The CDR3 has 15 residues. V shed 1 base and J 5 bases; nucleotides not matched to a gene: 8. Written as DNA, the CDR3 is TGTGCCAGCAGTTTATCTACCGCGGGAGTCCACGAGCAGTACTTC. Translation: CASSLSTAGVHEQYF.

This chain joins TRBV19 and TRBJ2-6; D perhaps matches TRBD1 (6 bases). CDR1 is LNHDA, CDR2 SQIVND, per germline (reference sequence). The CDR3 has 15 residues. Trimming removed 3 bases from V and 1 base from J, with 7 bases in between. The CDR3 spells CASSMRGSGANVLTF. CDR3 DNA sequence: TGTGCCAGTAGTATGAGGGGGTCTGGGGCCAACGTCCTGACTTTC.

This clone was seen a single time. J is TRBJ1-4 and V is TRBV7-9, with TRBD1 as a possible D gene (6 bases). This CDR3 has 14 amino acids. V dropped 4 bases and J dropped 4 bases, with 10 bases sitting between them. Germline CDR1 SEHNR, CDR2 FQNEAQ (reference sequence). The CDR3 here is CASSYWTDNEKLFF. Here the CDR3 DNA reads TGTGCCAGCAGCTATTGGACAGATAATGAAAAACTGTTTTTT.

The V gene is TRBV11-3, the J gene TRBJ1-1; D unclear. Deletions cut 1 base from V and 1 base from J, with 10 bases between. This CDR3 is built from 15 residues. Germline V gene data show CDR1 as SGHNT and CDR2 as YENEEA. The CDR3 here is CASSLGDGGNTEAFF. The CDR3 DNA reads as TGTGCCAGCAGCTTAGGAGACGGAGGGAACACTGAAGCTTTCTTT.

The chain carries TRBV4-3 and TRBJ1-1, with D unclear. V was clipped by 0 bases and J by 1 base, with 12 bases between them. CDR1 is LGHNA, CDR2 YSLEER, per germline. This CDR3 spans 16 amino acids. The CDR3 DNA sequence: TGCGCCAGCAGCCAAGATATTAGCTTTTCGAACACTGAAGCTTTCTTT. This gives the protein CASSQDISFSNTEAFF.

The chain employs TRBV13 and TRBJ1-1; 9 bases match TRBD1. The germline gives CDR1 PRHDT, CDR2 FYEKMQ (reference sequence). The junction had 6 bases not matched to a gene; V was cut back by 5 bases and J by 5 bases. This CDR3 region has 14 residues. CDR3 loop: CASSRNRGRTEAFF. CDR3 DNA: TGTGCCAGCAGCAGAAACAGGGGGCGGACTGAAGCTTTCTTT.

This rearrangement joins TRBV6-4 to TRBJ1-2, with D maybe TRBD1 (6 bases). The CDR3 covers 14 residues. The V end was cut by 5 bases, the J end by 8 bases, with 18 bases between. The V gene's germline CDR1 is MRHNA and CDR2 SNTAGT. The CDR3 nucleotides read TGTGCCAGCAGTCCAGGTACAGGGTTTTCCGGCTACACCTTC. It yields the protein CASSPGTGFSGYTF.

The CDR3 DNA sequence: TGTGCCAGCAGCTTATCCGGGACAGGGGGTACTGACACAGATACGCAGTATTTT. This sequence encodes CASSLSGTGGTDTDTQYF. This chain links TRBV7-8 with TRBJ2-3; 11 nucleotides line up with TRBD1. Germline CDR1 is SGHVS and CDR2 is FQNEAQ. This CDR3 comprises 18 residues. Trimming took 2 bases from V and 2 from J; bases not matched to a gene: 9.

The chain recombines TRBV12-5 with TRBJ2-7, with 10 bases identical to TRBD2. Losses at the gene ends were 2 bases for V and 4 bases for J; bases not matched to a gene: 8. The CDR3 runs to 16 residues. Germline V CDR1 and CDR2: LGHNT, FRNRAP. The CDR3 DNA sequence: TGTGCTAGTGGTTTGTTACAAGGACTAGCGGTATACGAGCAGTACTTC. This sequence encodes CASGLLQGLAVYEQYF.

The chain carries TRBV11-2 and TRBJ2-3; D possibly matches TRBD1 or TRBD2 (5 bases each). This CDR3 region has 12 residues. Trimming removed 5 bases at V and 6 bases at J, with 9 bases between. CDR1 is SGHAT, CDR2 FQNNGV, per germline. This chain's CDR3 is CASSLWGDTQYF. In DNA form, the CDR3 reads TGTGCCAGCAGCCTTTGGGGGGATACGCAGTATTTT.

The chain couples TRBV2 to TRBJ2-7; no definite D call. V lost 4 bases and J lost 3, with 7 bases in between. Germline V gene lookup returns CDR1 SNHLY and CDR2 FYNNEI. The CDR3 loop spans 12 amino acids. The CDR3 here is CASSGWSYEQYF. The CDR3 DNA reads as TGTGCCAGCAGTGGTTGGAGCTACGAGCAGTACTTC.

Note on this clone: The limits of the CDR3 on the DNA are not certain, so only TCRdb's listed CDR3 is given. The chain has TRBV11-2 and TRBJ2-2; the table's TRBD1 call for D was not verified on the DNA. Germline values: CDR1 SGHAT, CDR2 FQNNGV. The CDR3 is 16 amino acids in total, end residues counted. This CDR3 reads CASSFRARGSTGELFF.

This chain links TRBV4-3 with TRBJ2-3; 14 positions agree with TRBD2. Trimming removed 2 bases from V and 4 bases from J; junction bases left unmatched: 2. Per germline, CDR1 LGHNA and CDR2 YSLEER. The CDR3 extends over 16 amino acids. Here the CDR3 reads CASSQTGLAGADTQYF. The CDR3 nucleotides are TGCGCCAGCAGCCAAACGGGACTAGCGGGAGCAGATACGCAGTATTTT.

This clone was observed a single time. This sequence joins TRBV5-1 and TRBJ2-7; 11 positions agree with TRBD1. Germline V CDR1 and CDR2: SGHRS, YFSETQ. The J segment lost 3 bases and the V segment lost 4 bases, leaving 12 bases of the junction unmatched. This CDR3 has 17 residues. The CDR3 DNA reads as TGCGCCAGCAGCCTCTCATTTGGGACAGGGGGTTTCTACGAGCAGTACTTC. Translated, it gives CASSLSFGTGGFYEQYF.